This T cell receptor (beta chain) appears in the sequencing data of a study of cytomegalovirus exposure and HLA in healthy donors. The study's findings and limits: Later analysis suggested most CMV-associated TCR beta chains were HLA-restricted.

The PCR ran on 60 Vbeta and 13 Jbeta primers. Profiled with immunoSEQ multiplex PCR; TCRdb holds only in-frame clones, not every one. The table records roughly 140,000 clones, 50% to 75% of them present only once. This CDR3 contains 18 residues. V gave up 6 bases and J gave up 3 bases; unmatched junction bases: 13. CDR1 and CDR2 (germline): LGHNT, FRNRAP. Donors sampled were nominally healthy, though unrecorded immune exposures were likely. Turning to this clone: What it binds is not known.

The sequenced material came from PBMCs. The genes are TRBV12-5 and TRBJ2-2, with 10 nucleotides matching TRBD1. The receptor's source is a woman aged 25-40 years in good health and CMV-seropositive. DNA for the CDR3: TGTGCTAGTGGCCCGGGACAGGGGTATTCGAGGGACACCGGGGAGCTGTTTTTT. Its protein is CASGPGQGYSRDTGELFF.